What follows are 25 T cell receptor beta chains derived from one specimen sequenced in a study of molecular identifiers for immune sequencing clone quantification (dated by TCRdb to 2017 to 2018). The library was prepared using PCR. The instrument was a NextSeq 500. TCRdb reworked the public reads: Q25 trimming with fastp, MiXCR clone assembly, productive beta chains retained. Merged by CDR3 protein, the rows form single entries marked with the most common genes and DNA. The sample has 300,000 to 400,000 distinct CDR3 sequences on record, about 23% of them singletons. The top ten clonotypes cover 0.74% of the sample. The sample comprised naive CD8+ T cells from blood, with Jurkat cell RNA spiked in. Read against the paper, the sample's cell subset or site label means: FACS-sorted CD8+CD4-CCR7+CD45RA+ naive T cells. All receptors come from a human donor in good health. Some libraries in this study had Jurkat cell RNA spiked in.

Comments on this clonotype: At one of its ends the junction is not consistent with the germline gene, which may arise from a read error. This chain links TRBV7-6 with TRBJ1-4, with D uncertain. This CDR3 contains 15 residues. Germline assignment: CDR1 SGHVS and CDR2 FNYEAQ. The DNA of the CDR3 is TGTGCCAGCAGCCCCCCCCCCCGGGGAAATGAAAAAGTGTTTTTT. Encoded protein: CASSPPPRGNEKVFF.

The V gene is TRBV11-3, the J gene TRBJ1-5, with D tentatively TRBD1 (6 bases). Per germline, CDR1 SGHNT and CDR2 YENEEA. The CDR3 spans 17 residues. V lost 0 bases to trimming and J lost 4 bases, with 16 bases between them. The CDR3 region is CASSLDRTGTPNQPQHF. The DNA for the CDR3 is TGTGCCAGCAGCTTAGATCGCACCGGGACACCGAATCAGCCCCAGCATTTT.

This clonotype was detected a few times. This chain connects TRBV2 to TRBJ2-2; D remains unclear. Germline assignment: CDR1 SNHLY and CDR2 FYNNEI. V lost 5 bases and J lost 3, with 13 bases in between. This CDR3 region has 15 residues. Written as DNA, the CDR3 is TGTGCCAGCAGTTCCGGAGACGATTACACCGGGGAGCTGTTTTTT. Translating gives CASSSGDDYTGELFF.

A few counts support this clonotype. The V call is TRBV3-1, the J call TRBJ2-2; 10 nucleotides line up with TRBD2. The CDR3 length is 15 residues. The germline gives CDR1 LGHDT, CDR2 YNNKEL (reference sequence). V lost 0 bases to trimming and J lost 9 bases; unmatched junction nucleotides: 4. The chain's CDR3 is CASSQDWTSGRELFF. CDR3 in DNA: TGTGCCAGCAGCCAAGATTGGACTAGCGGTAGGGAGCTGTTTTTT.

At least ten counts were recorded for this clonotype. The chain recombines TRBV5-1 with TRBJ1-2, with 9 bases identical to TRBD1. The CDR3 length is 13 residues. After removal of 5 bases from V and 8 bases from J, the junction contained 7 bases not matched to a gene. Germline loops: CDR1 SGHRS, CDR2 YFSETQ. The CDR3, as DNA: TGCGCCAGCAGTCCTCCTGGACAGGGGGGCTACACCTTC. Translating gives CASSPPGQGGYTF.

Comments on this clonotype: One end of the junction is discordant with germline, which a read error may explain. This chain joins TRBV28 and TRBJ1-1, with TRBD1 matching over 7 bases. CDR1 MDHEN and CDR2 SYDVKM come from the germline V gene. The CDR3 covers 15 residues. The CDR3 reads CAGSYRGFGYTEAFF. For the CDR3, the DNA is TGTGCCGGCAGTTACAGGGGTTTTGGGTACACTGAAGCTTTCTTT. The variable domain in full, completed from reference TRBV28 and TRBJ1-1, reads DVKVTQSSRYLVKRTGEKVFLECVQDMDHENMFWYRQDPGLGLRLIYFSYDVKMKEKGDIPEGYSVSREKKERFSLILESASTNQTSMYLCAGSYRGFGYTEAFFGQGTRLTVV.

This clonotype was seen repeatedly, ten times or more. This chain uses TRBV12-3 or TRBV12-4 with TRBJ2-3; 11 bases are a match to TRBD2. The trim removed 3 bases at V and 2 bases at J, leaving 10 bases unmatched. The CDR3 extends over 18 amino acids. CDR3 DNA sequence: TGTGCCAGCAGTTTTCGGTTAGCGGGGGGGCTGGACACAGATACGCAGTATTTT. This gives the protein CASSFRLAGGLDTDTQYF.

This clonotype has more than one count but fewer than ten. The genes are TRBV28 and TRBJ2-5; 8 bases match TRBD2. With V trimmed by 10 bases and J by 4 bases, 8 bases remained unmatched. The CDR3 has 13 amino acids. CDR1 MDHEN and CDR2 SYDVKM come from the germline V gene. CDR3 residues: CATKKLAAETQYF. DNA for the CDR3: TGTGCCACCAAGAAACTAGCGGCAGAGACCCAGTACTTC.

A word on this clonotype: Compared with germline, one end of the junction differs, possibly owing to a read error. V is TRBV12-3 or TRBV12-4 and J is TRBJ2-7; D not certain. The CDR3 is 12 residues long. CDR3 amino acids: CAGSRAPNEQYF. CDR3 in DNA: TGTGCCGGCAGTCGGGCGCCCAACGAGCAGTACTTC.

With regard to this clonotype: With a much larger clone just one base away, this may be a read error. This rearrangement joins TRBV4-1 to TRBJ2-1; D tentatively fits TRBD1 or TRBD2 (5 bases each). There are 13 residues in the CDR3. Germline-derived CDR1 and CDR2 are MGHRA and YSYEKL. V was pared by 4 bases and J by 6 bases, with 10 bases between. The CDR3 DNA follows: TGCGCCAGCAGCCCAGAGAGGGGCAATGAGCAGTTCTTC. Its protein product is CASSPERGNEQFF.

As regards this clonotype: It may be a read error: a sequence one base away is much more abundant. The chain joins TRBV6-5 to TRBJ2-3; possible D gene TRBD1, 6 bases. CDR1 is MNHEY and CDR2 is SVGAGI in the germline V gene. CDR3 length: 14 amino acids. With 6 bases removed from V and 5 bases from J, the gap between germline ends came to 15 bases. CDR3 in DNA: TGTGCCAGCAGCCGCCTACAGGGAAGAGATACGCAGTATTTT. This translates into CASSRLQGRDTQYF.

Many counts were recorded for this clonotype. V is TRBV5-1 and J is TRBJ2-7; maybe TRBD1 (5 bases). Trimming shortened V by 0 bases and J by 3 bases, and 13 bases separated the two germline ends. Germline V gives CDR1 SGHRS, CDR2 YFSETQ. The CDR3 extends over 15 amino acids. The CDR3 here is CASSLGVDMSYEQYF. For the CDR3, the DNA is TGCGCCAGCAGCTTGGGGGTGGACATGAGCTACGAGCAGTACTTC.

This clonotype has only a few counts. This rearrangement joins TRBV13 to TRBJ2-7; a weak D match, TRBD1 (5 bases). This CDR3 has 13 amino acids. Trimming removed 1 base at V and 4 bases at J, with 8 bases between. Germline V CDR1 and CDR2: PRHDT, FYEKMQ (reference sequence). CDR3 coding DNA: TGTGCCAGCAGCTTAGAGGGGAAGTACGAGCAGTACTTC. It codes for CASSLEGKYEQYF.

The sample holds many counts of this clonotype. The rearrangement links TRBV28 to TRBJ2-3; TRBD2 agrees at 13 bases. In germline, CDR1 is MDHEN, CDR2 SYDVKM. The CDR3 runs to 18 residues. Trimming took 6 bases from V and 7 from J; bases not matched to a gene: 16. The CDR3 DNA sequence: TGTGCCAGCAGCTTACAATTACCCACTAGCGGGAGGGCAAATACGCAGTATTTT. This translates into CASSLQLPTSGRANTQYF.

This clonotype was seen many times. The chain combines TRBV15 with TRBJ2-5, with 8 bases lining up with TRBD2. V was clipped by 5 bases and J by 1 base; unmatched bases: 6. The germline CDR1 and CDR2 sequences are LNHNV and YYDKDF (reference sequence). This CDR3 is built from 15 residues. The CDR3 nucleotides read TGTGCCACCAGCCCTCGGCTAGCGGGCCAAGAGACCCAGTACTTC. As protein: CATSPRLAGQETQYF.

This clonotype has at least ten counts. The V and J genes are TRBV28 and TRBJ2-7, with 10 positions matching TRBD1. The CDR3 loop spans 12 amino acids. With V trimmed by 8 bases and J by 6 bases, 4 bases remained unmatched. The V gene's germline CDR1 is MDHEN and CDR2 SYDVKM. DNA for the CDR3: TGTGCCAGCGCGACAGGGGGCGCCGAGCAGTACTTC. The encoded protein is CASATGGAEQYF. Combining the CDR3 with reference TRBV28 and TRBJ2-7 gives the whole variable domain DVKVTQSSRYLVKRTGEKVFLECVQDMDHENMFWYRQDPGLGLRLIYFSYDVKMKEKGDIPEGYSVSREKKERFSLILESASTNQTSMYLCASATGGAEQYFGPGTRLTVT.

DNA of the CDR3: TGCGCCAGCAGCGGGGACAGAGGATTAACTAATGAAAAACTGTTTTTT. This gives the protein CASSGDRGLTNEKLFF. The chain combines TRBV4-3 with TRBJ1-4, with 7 bases matching TRBD1. CDR1 is LGHNA and CDR2 is YSLEER in the germline V gene. V was pared by 5 bases and J by 1 base, with 7 bases of the junction left unmatched. The CDR3 is 16 amino acids.

This clonotype was seen a handful of times. In DNA form, the CDR3 reads TGTGCCAGCAGGGGACAGGGGGCTTATCAGCCCCAGCATTTT. It specifies CASRGQGAYQPQHF. The chain has TRBV27 and TRBJ1-5, with 12 nucleotides matching TRBD1. Trimming removed 6 bases from V and 5 bases from J; junction bases left unmatched: 2. CDR1 and CDR2 (germline): MNHEY, SMNVEV (reference sequence). This CDR3 is 14 amino acids long.

This clonotype was seen a handful of times. The chain carries TRBV6-2 or TRBV6-3 and TRBJ2-1; 7 positions agree with TRBD1. J was trimmed by 7 bases and V by 5 bases; bases with no gene match: 17. The CDR3 runs 17 residues. Per the germline V gene, CDR1 is MNHEY and CDR2 is SVGEGT. The CDR3 spells CASSPRWTGLIGNEQFF. The CDR3 DNA reads TGTGCCAGCAGTCCAAGGTGGACAGGCTTGATTGGGAATGAGCAGTTCTTC.

The table lists this clonotype with a count of one. Just one base apart from a much larger clone, this may be a read error. The CDR3 nucleotides read TGTGCCAGCAGCTACACTAGCGGGGGGCAGTACGAGCAGTACTTC. It encodes CASSYTSGGQYEQYF. The rearrangement uses TRBV7-2 and TRBJ2-7; 12 bases align to TRBD2. The CDR3 has 15 amino acids. Germline trimming cut 4 bases from V and 4 bases from J; bases unmatched to any gene: 5. Germline loops: CDR1 SGHTA, CDR2 FQGNSA. The full variable domain, in which reference TRBV7-2 and TRBJ2-7 provide the parts outside the CDR3, is GAGVSQSPSNKVTEKGKDVELRCDPISGHTALYWYRQSLGQGLEFLIYFQGNSAPDKSGLPSDRFSAERTGGSVSTLTIQRTQQEDSAVYLCASSYTSGGQYEQYFGPGTRLTVT.

This clonotype was detected ten times or more. J is TRBJ2-1 and V is TRBV6-5; 10 positions agree with TRBD2. Trimming took 1 base from V and 8 from J; bases not matched to a gene: 5. The CDR3 sequence is 15 residues long. Germline V gene sequence: CDR1 MNHEY, CDR2 SVGAGI. The CDR3 DNA sequence: TGTGCCAGCAGTTACTGGCTAGCGGGAGAGGATGAGCAGTTCTTC. It translates to CASSYWLAGEDEQFF.

For this clonotype: The conserved phenylalanine or tryptophan normally closing the CDR3 is absent here, so this likely arose from a read error. The chain recombines TRBV6-2 or TRBV6-3 with TRBJ1-1; no definite D call. V was pared by 0 bases and J by 10 bases, with 6 bases between. Germline CDR1 MNHEY, CDR2 SVGEGT. This CDR3 contains 11 residues. The CDR3 nucleotides are TGTGCCAGCAGTTACTCCGAAAGAGCTTTCATT. This codes for CASSYSERAFI.

The genes are TRBV12-3 or TRBV12-4 and TRBJ1-2; the match to TRBD1 covers 7 bases. This CDR3 has 14 residues. The V segment lost 6 bases and the J segment 3 bases; nucleotides outside the gene matches: 7. DNA of the CDR3: TGTGCCAGCAGAAATTGGGACAGTTACTATGGCTACACCTTC. This translates into CASRNWDSYYGYTF.

This clonotype has a count of ten or more. The V and J genes are TRBV7-9 and TRBJ1-1, with D possibly TRBD1 on 5 matching bases. The germline gives CDR1 SEHNR, CDR2 FQNEAQ (reference sequence). V was clipped by 3 bases and J by 8 bases, with 13 bases between them. The length of the CDR3 is 13 residues. CDR3 coding DNA: TGTGCCAGCAGCTTGGGACGGACTCCGGAAGCTTTCTTT. Amino acid sequence: CASSLGRTPEAFF.

This chain connects TRBV20-1 to TRBJ1-5; 7 bases match TRBD1. The CDR3 runs to 20 residues. V lost 3 bases and J lost 0; bases outside the gene matches: 20. The V gene's germline CDR1 is DFQATT and CDR2 SNEGSKA (reference sequence). Here the CDR3 DNA reads TGCAGTGCTAGGGAAAACCCCCAGGGGGGACAGAAATCTAGCAATCAGCCCCAGCATTTT. As protein: CSARENPQGGQKSSNQPQHF.